This T cell receptor beta chain was sequenced for a study of cytomegalovirus exposure and HLA in healthy donors. The CDR3 consists of 15 residues. Germline CDR1 reads SGHAT; CDR2 reads FQNNGV. About this clone: Its antigen remains unknown.

The PCR employed 60 Vbeta primers together with 13 Jbeta primers. Generated by immunoSEQ multiplex PCR, the TCRdb table keeps only in-frame clones and is missing some. The sample contains 150,000 to 200,000 clones, about four fifths of which appear only once. Regarding the study as a whole: A later analysis linked a missense variant in DCLRE1C to the trimming of TCR beta V and J genes. Researchers catalogued under 200 TCR beta chains as cytomegalovirus-associated. More clonal expansion characterized HLA-associated TCR beta chains than equally common others in a later analysis.

The material sequenced was PBMCs. This sequence joins TRBV11-2 and TRBJ2-5, with TRBD1 matching over 7 bases. The end of the DNA is better explained by TRBJ2-7, so the J call may be wrong. The sequence was collected from a woman in her forties or fifties in good health and CMV-seronegative. DNA for the CDR3: TGTGCCAGCATCGATCCGGGACAGAGCTCCTACGAGCAGTACTTC. As protein: CASIDPGQSSYEQYF.